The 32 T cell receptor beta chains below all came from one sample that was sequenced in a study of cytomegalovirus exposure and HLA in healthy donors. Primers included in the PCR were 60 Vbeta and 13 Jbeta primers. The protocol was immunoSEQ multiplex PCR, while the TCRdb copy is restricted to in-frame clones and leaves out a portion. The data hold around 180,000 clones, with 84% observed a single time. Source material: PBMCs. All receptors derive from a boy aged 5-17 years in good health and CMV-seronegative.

CDR3 nucleotides: TGTGCCAGCAGATTATTCGACAGGGTTCCAGGAGACAATGAGCAGTTCTTC. It yields the protein CASRLFDRVPGDNEQFF. The chain carries TRBV2 and TRBJ2-1; TRBD1 agrees at 7 bases. Per the germline V gene, CDR1 is SNHLY and CDR2 is FYNNEI. V lost 6 bases to trimming and J lost 5 bases; unmatched junction nucleotides: 16. This CDR3 region has 17 residues.

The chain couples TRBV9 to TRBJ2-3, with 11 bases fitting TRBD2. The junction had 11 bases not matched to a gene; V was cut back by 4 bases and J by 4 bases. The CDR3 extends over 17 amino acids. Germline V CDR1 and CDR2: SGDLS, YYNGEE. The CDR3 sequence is CASSPRLNSGRADTQYF. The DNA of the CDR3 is TGTGCCAGCAGCCCCCGGTTAAATAGCGGGAGGGCAGATACGCAGTATTTT.

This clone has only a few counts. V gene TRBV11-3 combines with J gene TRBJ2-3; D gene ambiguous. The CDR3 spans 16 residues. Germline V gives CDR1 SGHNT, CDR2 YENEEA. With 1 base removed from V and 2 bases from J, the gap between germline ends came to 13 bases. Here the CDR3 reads CASSLGSGADTDTQYF. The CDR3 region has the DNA TGTGCCAGCAGCTTAGGGTCCGGTGCGGACACAGATACGCAGTATTTT. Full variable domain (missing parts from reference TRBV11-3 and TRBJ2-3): EAGVVQSPRYKIIEKKQPVAFWCNPISGHNTLYWYLQNLGQGPELLIRYENEEAVDDSQLPKDRFSAERLKGVDSTLKIQPAELGDSAVYLCASSLGSGADTDTQYFGPGTRLTVL.

In DNA form, the CDR3 reads TGTGCCAGCAGCCGGGGAGGGACTGAAGCTTTCTTT. Its translation: CASSRGGTEAFF. This chain links TRBV5-6 with TRBJ1-1; no firm D call. The germline gives CDR1 SGHDT, CDR2 YYEEEE. This CDR3 is 12 amino acids long. V was clipped by 4 bases and J by 5 bases, with 9 bases between them.

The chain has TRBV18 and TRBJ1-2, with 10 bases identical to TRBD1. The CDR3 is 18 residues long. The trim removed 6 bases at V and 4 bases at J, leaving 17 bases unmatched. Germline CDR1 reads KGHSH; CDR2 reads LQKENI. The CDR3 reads CASSQTLNPGQGTYGYTF. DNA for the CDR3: TGTGCCAGCTCCCAAACGCTGAACCCGGGACAGGGGACCTATGGCTACACCTTC.

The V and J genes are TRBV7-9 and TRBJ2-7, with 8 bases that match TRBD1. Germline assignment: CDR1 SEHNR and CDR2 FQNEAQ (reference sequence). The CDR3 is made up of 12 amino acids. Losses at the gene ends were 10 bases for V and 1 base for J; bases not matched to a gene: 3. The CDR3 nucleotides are TGTGCCACCCAGGGGGCGTCCTACGAGCAGTACTTC. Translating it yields CATQGASYEQYF.

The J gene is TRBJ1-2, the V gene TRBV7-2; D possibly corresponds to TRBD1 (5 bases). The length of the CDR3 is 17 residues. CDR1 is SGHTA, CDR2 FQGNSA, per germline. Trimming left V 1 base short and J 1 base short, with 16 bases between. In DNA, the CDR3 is TGTGCCAGCAGCTTAGTGTTTGGAGGGGTTCTTAACTATGGCTACACCTTC. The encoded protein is CASSLVFGGVLNYGYTF.

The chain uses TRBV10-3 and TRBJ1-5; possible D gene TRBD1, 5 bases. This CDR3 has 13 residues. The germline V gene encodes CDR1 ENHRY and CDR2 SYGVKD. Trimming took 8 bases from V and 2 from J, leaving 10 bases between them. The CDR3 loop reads CAICPGGNQPQHF. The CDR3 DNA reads TGTGCCATCTGCCCGGGGGGCAATCAGCCCCAGCATTTT.

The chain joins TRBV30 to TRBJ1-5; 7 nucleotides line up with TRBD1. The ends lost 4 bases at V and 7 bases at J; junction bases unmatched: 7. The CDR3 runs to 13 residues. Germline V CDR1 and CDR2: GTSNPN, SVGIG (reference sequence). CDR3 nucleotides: TGTGCCTGGACCGAGGGGGCTGGCCAGCCCCAGCATTTT. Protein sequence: CAWTEGAGQPQHF. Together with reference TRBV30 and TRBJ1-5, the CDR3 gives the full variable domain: SQTIHQWPATLVQPVGSPLSLECTVEGTSNPNLYWYRQAAGRGLQLLFYSVGIGQISSEVPQNLSASRPQDRQFILSSKKLLLSDSGFYLCAWTEGAGQPQHFGDGTRLSIL.

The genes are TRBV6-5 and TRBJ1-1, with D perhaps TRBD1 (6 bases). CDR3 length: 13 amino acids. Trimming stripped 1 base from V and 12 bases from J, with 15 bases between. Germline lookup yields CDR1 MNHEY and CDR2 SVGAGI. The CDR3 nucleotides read TGTGCCAGCAGTTACTTCACAGGGCTGGAAACTTTCTTT. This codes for CASSYFTGLETFF.

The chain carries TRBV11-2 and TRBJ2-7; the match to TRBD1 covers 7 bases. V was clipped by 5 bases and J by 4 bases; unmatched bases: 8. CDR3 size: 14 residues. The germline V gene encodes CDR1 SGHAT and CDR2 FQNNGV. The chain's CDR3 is CASSLWGQSYEQYF. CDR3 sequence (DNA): TGTGCCAGCAGCCTCTGGGGACAGAGTTACGAGCAGTACTTC.

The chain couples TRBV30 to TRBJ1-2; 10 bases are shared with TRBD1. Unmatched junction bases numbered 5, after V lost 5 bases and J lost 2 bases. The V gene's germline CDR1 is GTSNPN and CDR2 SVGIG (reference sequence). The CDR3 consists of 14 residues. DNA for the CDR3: TGTGCCTGGCGGGACAGGGGTGCGAACTATGGCTACACCTTC. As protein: CAWRDRGANYGYTF.

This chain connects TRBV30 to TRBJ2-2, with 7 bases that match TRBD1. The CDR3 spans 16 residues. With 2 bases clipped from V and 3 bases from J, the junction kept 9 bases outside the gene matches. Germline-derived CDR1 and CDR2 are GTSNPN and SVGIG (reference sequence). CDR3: CAWSKRFGTDTGELFF. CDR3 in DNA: TGTGCCTGGAGTAAACGATTCGGGACAGACACCGGGGAGCTGTTTTTT.

CDR3 protein: CASSQGLADHQETQYF. The CDR3 DNA is TGTGCCAGCAGCCAAGGATTAGCGGATCACCAAGAGACCCAGTACTTC. The chain joins TRBV4-2 to TRBJ2-5, with a tentative D call TRBD2 (6 bases). Trimming pared 1 base from V and 0 bases from J, leaving 12 bases between. CDR1 is LGHNA, CDR2 YNFKEQ, per germline. The CDR3 consists of 16 residues.

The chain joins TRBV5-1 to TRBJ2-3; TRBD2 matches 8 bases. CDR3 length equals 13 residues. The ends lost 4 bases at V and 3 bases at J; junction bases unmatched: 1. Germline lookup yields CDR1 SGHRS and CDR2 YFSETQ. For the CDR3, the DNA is TGCGCCAGCAGCGCGGGGGGAACAGATACGCAGTATTTT. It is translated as CASSAGGTDTQYF. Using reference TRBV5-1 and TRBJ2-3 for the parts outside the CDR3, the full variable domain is KAGVTQTPRYLIKTRGQQVTLSCSPISGHRSVSWYQQTPGQGLQFLFEYFSETQRNKGNFPGRFSGRQFSNSRSEMNVSTLELGDSALYLCASSAGGTDTQYFGPGTRLTVL.

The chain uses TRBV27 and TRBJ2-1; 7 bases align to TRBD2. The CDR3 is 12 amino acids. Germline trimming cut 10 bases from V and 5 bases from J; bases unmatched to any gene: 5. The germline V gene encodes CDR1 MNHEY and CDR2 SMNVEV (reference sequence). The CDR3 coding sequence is TGTGCCATCCTAGCGGAGCACAATGAGCAGTTCTTC. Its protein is CAILAEHNEQFF.

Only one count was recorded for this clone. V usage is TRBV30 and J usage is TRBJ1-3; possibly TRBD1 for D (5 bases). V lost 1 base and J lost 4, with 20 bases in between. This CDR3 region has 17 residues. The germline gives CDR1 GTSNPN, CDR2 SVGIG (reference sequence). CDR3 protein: CAWSAQWTPGIGNTIYF. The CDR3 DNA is TGTGCCTGGAGTGCCCAGTGGACCCCAGGGATCGGAAACACCATATATTTT.

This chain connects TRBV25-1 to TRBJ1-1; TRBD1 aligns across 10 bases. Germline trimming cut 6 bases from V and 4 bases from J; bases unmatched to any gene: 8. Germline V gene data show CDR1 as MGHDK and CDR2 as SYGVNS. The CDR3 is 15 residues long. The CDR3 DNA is TGTGCCAGCAGCCGGGACAGGGGTTCGTTCACTGAAGCTTTCTTT. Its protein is CASSRDRGSFTEAFF.

The CDR3 protein is CASSRTANQPQHF. The DNA of the CDR3 is TGTGCCAGCAGCCGGACAGCCAATCAGCCCCAGCATTTT. The chain carries TRBV5-5 and TRBJ1-5, with D possibly matching TRBD1 (6 bases). Germline V gives CDR1 SGHKS, CDR2 YYEKEE (reference sequence). V was pared by 4 bases and J by 3 bases, with 8 bases between. There are 13 residues in the CDR3.

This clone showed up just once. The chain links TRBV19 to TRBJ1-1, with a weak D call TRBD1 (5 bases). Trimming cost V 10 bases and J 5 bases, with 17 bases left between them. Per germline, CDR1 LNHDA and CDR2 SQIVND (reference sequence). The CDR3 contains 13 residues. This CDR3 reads CATGPRGWTEAFF. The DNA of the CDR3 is TGTGCCACTGGTCCGCGGGGCTGGACTGAAGCTTTCTTT.

The CDR3, as DNA: TGCAGCGGCGGGACAGGGCCCACTGAAGCTTTCTTT. Residues: CSGGTGPTEAFF. The V and J genes are TRBV29-1 and TRBJ1-1, with 9 positions matching TRBD1. Germline V lookup: CDR1 SQVTM, CDR2 ANQGSEA. Trimming cost V 7 bases and J 4 bases; bases outside gene matches: 4. The length of the CDR3 is 12 residues.

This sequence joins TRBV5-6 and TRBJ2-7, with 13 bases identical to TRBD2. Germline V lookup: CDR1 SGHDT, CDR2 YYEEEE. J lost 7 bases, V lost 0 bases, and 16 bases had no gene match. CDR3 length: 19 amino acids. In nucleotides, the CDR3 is TGTGCCAGCAGCTTGGAAGTTGGAACGACTAGCGGGGGGCCGGGGGAGCAGTACTTC. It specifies CASSLEVGTTSGGPGEQYF.

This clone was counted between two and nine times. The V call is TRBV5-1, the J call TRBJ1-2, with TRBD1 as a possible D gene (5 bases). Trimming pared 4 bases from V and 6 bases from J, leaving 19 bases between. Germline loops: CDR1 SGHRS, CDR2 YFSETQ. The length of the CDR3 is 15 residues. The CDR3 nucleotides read TGCGCCAGCAGCAAGGGGTTCGAACAGGATCATGGCTACACCTTC. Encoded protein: CASSKGFEQDHGYTF.

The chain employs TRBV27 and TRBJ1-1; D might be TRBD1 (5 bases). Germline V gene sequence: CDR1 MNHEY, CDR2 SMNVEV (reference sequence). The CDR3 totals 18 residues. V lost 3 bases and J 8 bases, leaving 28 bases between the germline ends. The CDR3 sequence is CASSFLRSGIEPPTEAFF. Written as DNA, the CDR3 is TGTGCCAGCAGTTTTCTTCGTTCAGGGATCGAACCTCCCACCGAAGCTTTCTTT.

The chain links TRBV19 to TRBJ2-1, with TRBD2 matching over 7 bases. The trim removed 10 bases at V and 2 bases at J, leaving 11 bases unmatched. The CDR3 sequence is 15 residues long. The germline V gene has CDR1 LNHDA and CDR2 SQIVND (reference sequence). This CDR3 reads CATLQRGSTYNEQFF. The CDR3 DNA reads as TGTGCCACTCTCCAGCGGGGCAGTACCTACAATGAGCAGTTCTTC.

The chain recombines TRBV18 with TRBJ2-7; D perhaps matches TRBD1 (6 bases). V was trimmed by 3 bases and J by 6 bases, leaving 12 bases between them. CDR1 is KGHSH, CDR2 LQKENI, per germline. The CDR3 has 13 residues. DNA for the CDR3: TGTGCCAGCTCACCGGGGGCCGTTCGCGAGCAGTACTTC. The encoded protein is CASSPGAVREQYF.

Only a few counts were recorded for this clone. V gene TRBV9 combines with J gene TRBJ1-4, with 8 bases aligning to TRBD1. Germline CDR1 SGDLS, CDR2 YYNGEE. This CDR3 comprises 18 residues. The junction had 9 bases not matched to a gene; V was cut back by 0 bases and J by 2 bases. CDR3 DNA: TGTGCCAGCAGCGTAGGAGGGGGACAGGATTTCACTAATGAAAAACTGTTTTTT. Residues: CASSVGGGQDFTNEKLFF.

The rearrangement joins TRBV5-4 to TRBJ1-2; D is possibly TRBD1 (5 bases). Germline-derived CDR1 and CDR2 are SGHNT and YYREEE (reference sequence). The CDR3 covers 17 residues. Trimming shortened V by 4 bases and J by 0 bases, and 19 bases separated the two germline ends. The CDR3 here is CASSPAVAGPANYGYTF. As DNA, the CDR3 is TGTGCCAGCAGCCCGGCCGTGGCGGGACCCGCTAACTATGGCTACACCTTC.

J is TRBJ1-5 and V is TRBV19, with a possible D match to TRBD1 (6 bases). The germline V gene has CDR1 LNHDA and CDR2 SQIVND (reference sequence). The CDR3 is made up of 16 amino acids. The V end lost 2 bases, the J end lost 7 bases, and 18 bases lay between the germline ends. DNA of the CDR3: TGTGCCAGTAGTATAAACGGGGCAGTAGGGGGACAGCCCCAGCATTTT. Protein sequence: CASSINGAVGGQPQHF.

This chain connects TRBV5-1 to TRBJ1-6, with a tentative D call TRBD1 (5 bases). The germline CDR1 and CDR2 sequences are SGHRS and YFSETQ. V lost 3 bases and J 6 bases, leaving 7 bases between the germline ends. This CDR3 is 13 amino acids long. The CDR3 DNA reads TGCGCCAGCAGCTCAGGGTTTAATTCACCCCTCCACTTT. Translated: CASSSGFNSPLHF.

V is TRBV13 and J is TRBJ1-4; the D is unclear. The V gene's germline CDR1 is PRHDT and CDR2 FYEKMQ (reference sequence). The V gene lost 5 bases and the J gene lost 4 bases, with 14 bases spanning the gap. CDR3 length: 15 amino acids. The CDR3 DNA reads TGTGCCAGCAGCGCAACAGTGGGTCTTAATGAAAAACTGTTTTTT. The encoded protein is CASSATVGLNEKLFF. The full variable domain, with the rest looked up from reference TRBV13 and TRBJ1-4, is AAGVIQSPRHLIKEKRETATLKCYPIPRHDTVYWYQQGPGQDPQFLISFYEKMQSDKGSIPDRFSAQQFSDYHSELNMSSLELGDSALYFCASSATVGLNEKLFFGSGTQLSVL.

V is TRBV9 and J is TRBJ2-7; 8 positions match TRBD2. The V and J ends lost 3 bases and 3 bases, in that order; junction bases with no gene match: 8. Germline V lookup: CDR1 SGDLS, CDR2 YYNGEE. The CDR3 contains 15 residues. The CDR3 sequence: CASSAGGGTSYEQYF. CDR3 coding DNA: TGTGCCAGCAGCGCGGGGGGGGGCACCAGCTACGAGCAGTACTTC.